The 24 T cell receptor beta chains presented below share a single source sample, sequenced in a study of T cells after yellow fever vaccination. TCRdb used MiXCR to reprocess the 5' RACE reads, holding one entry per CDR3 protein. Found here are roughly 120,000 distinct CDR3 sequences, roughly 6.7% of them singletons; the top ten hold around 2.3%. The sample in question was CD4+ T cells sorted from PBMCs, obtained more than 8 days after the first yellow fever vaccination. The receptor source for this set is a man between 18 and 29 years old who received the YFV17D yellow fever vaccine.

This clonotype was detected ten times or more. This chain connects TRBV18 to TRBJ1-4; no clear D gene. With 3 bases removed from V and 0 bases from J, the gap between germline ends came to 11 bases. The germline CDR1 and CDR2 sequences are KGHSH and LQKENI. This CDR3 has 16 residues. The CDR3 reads CASSPVGVTTNEKLFF. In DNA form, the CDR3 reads TGTGCCAGCTCACCGGTGGGAGTCACAACTAATGAAAAACTGTTTTTT.

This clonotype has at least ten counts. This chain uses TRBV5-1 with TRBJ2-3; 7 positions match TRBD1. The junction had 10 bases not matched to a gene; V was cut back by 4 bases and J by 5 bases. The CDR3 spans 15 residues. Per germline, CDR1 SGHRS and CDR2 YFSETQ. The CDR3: CASSELQGTIDTQYF. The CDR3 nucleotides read TGCGCCAGCAGCGAGCTACAGGGGACGATAGATACGCAGTATTTT.

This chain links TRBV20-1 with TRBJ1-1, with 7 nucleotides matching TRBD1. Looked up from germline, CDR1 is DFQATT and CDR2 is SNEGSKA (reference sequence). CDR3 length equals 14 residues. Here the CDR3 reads CICGQAAGDTEAFF. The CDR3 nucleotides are TGCATCTGTGGACAGGCGGCGGGAGACACTGAAGCTTTCTTT.

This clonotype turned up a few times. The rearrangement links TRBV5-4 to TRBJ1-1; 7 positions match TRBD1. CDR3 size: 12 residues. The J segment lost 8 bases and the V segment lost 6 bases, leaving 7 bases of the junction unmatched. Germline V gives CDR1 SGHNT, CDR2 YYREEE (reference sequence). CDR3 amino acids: CASNLQGREAFF. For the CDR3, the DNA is TGTGCCAGCAACTTACAGGGGAGAGAAGCTTTCTTT.

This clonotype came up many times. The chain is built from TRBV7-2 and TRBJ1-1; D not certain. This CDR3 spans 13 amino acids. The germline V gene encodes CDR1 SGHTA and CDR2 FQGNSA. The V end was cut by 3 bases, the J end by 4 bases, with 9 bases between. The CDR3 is CASSLLEGTEAFF. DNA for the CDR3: TGTGCCAGCAGCTTGTTAGAAGGCACTGAAGCTTTCTTT.

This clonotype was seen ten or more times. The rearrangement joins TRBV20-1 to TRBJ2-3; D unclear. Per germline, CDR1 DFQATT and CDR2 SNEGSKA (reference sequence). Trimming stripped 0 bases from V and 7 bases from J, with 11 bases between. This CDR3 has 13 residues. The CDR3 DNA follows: TGCAGTGCTAGAGATCATACGACCAATACGCAGTATTTT. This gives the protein CSARDHTTNTQYF.

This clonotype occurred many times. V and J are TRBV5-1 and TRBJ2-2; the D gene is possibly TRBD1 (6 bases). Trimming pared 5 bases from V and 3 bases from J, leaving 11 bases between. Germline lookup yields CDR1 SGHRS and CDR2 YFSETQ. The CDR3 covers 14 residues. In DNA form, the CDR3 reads TGCGCCAGCAGTTGGGGGCAGGACACCGGGGAGCTGTTTTTT. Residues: CASSWGQDTGELFF.

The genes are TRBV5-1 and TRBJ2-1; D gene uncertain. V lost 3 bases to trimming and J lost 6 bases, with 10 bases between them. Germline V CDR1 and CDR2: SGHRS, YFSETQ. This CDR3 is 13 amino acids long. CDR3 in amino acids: CASSSLEFNEQFF. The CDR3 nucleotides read TGCGCCAGCAGCTCTCTAGAGTTCAATGAGCAGTTCTTC. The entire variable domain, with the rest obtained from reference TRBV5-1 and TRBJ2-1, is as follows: KAGVTQTPRYLIKTRGQQVTLSCSPISGHRSVSWYQQTPGQGLQFLFEYFSETQRNKGNFPGRFSGRQFSNSRSEMNVSTLELGDSALYLCASSSLEFNEQFFGPGTRLTVL.

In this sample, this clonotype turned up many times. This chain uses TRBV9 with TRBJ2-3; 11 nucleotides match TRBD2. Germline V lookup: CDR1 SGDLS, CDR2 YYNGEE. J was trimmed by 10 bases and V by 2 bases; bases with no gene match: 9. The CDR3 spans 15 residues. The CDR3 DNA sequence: TGTGCCAGCAGCGTGGCGCTAGCGGGGGGAGAGTCGCAGTATTTT. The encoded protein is CASSVALAGGESQYF.

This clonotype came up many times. DNA for the CDR3: TGTGCCAGCAGCTTAGAACCTGGGGCCACTGAAGCTTTCTTT. This sequence encodes CASSLEPGATEAFF. The chain joins TRBV7-3 to TRBJ1-1; D is possibly TRBD1 (5 bases). Germline-derived CDR1 and CDR2 are SGHTA and FQGTGA. Trimming removed 2 bases at V and 4 bases at J, with 11 bases between. This CDR3 contains 14 residues.

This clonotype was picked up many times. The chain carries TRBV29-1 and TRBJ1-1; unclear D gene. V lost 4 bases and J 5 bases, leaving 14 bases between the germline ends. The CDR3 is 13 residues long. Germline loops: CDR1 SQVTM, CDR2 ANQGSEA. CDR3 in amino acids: CSVVPRLGTEAFF. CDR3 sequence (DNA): TGCAGCGTTGTGCCCCGACTGGGGACTGAAGCTTTCTTT. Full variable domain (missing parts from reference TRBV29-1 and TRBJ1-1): SAVISQKPSRDICQRGTSLTIQCQVDSQVTMMFWYRQQPGQSLTLIATANQGSEATYESGFVIDKFPISRPNLTFSTLTVSNMSPEDSSIYLCSVVPRLGTEAFFGQGTRLTVV.

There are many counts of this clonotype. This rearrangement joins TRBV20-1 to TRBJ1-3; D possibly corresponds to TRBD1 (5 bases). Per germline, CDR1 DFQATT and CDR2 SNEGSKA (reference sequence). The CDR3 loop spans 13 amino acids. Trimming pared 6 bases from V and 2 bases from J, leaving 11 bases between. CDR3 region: CSATDSPGNTIYF. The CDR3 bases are TGCAGTGCCACAGACAGCCCTGGAAACACCATATATTTT.

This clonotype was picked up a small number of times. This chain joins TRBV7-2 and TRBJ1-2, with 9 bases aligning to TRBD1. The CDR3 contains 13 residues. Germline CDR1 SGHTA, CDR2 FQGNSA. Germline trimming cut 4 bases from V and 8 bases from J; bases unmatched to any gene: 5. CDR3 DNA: TGTGCCAGCAGCTGGACAGGGGAAGGCGGCTACACCTTC. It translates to CASSWTGEGGYTF.

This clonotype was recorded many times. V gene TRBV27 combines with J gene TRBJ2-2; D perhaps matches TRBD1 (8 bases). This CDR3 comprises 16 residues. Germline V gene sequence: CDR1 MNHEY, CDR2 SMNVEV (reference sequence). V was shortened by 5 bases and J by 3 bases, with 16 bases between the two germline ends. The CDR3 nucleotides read TGTGCCAGCAGTCCGAGGACAGGGAGGGACACCGGGGAGCTGTTTTTT. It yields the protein CASSPRTGRDTGELFF.

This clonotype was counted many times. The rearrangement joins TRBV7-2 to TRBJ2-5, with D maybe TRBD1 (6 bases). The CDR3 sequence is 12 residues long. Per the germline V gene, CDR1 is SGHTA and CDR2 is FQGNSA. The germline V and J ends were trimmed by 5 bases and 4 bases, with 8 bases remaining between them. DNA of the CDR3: TGTGCCAGCAGCACAGGGCGAGAGACCCAGTACTTC. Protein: CASSTGRETQYF.

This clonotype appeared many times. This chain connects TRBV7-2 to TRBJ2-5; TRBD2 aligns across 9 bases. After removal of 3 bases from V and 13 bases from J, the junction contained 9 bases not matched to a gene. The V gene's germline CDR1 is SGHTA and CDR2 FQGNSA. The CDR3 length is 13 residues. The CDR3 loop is CASSFWAGGPLYF. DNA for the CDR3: TGTGCCAGCAGCTTTTGGGCGGGGGGGCCGTTGTACTTC.

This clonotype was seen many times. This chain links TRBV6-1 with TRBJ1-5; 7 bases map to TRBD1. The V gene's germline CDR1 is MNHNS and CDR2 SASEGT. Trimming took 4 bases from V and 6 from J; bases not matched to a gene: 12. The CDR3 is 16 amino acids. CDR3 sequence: CASSAHRGSSSQPQHF. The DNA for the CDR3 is TGTGCCAGCAGTGCGCACAGGGGAAGTTCCTCTCAGCCCCAGCATTTT.

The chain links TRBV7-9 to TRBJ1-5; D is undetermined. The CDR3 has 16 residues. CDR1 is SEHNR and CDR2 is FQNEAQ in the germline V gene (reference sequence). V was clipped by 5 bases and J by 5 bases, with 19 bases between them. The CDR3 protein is CASSPGDSGGYQPQHF. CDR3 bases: TGTGCCAGCAGCCCGGGCGATTCGGGAGGTTATCAGCCCCAGCATTTT.

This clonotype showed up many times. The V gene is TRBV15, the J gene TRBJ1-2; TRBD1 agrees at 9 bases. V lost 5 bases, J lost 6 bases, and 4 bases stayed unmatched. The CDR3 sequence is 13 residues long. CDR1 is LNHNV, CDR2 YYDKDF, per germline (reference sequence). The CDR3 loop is CATSPRTGDGYTF. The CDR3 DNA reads TGTGCCACCAGCCCCCGGACAGGGGATGGCTACACCTTC.

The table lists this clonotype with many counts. Here the CDR3 DNA reads TGCAGCGCCACACAGGGGGCGAACACTGAAGCTTTCTTT. It specifies CSATQGANTEAFF. The chain employs TRBV29-1 and TRBJ1-1; 9 nucleotides line up with TRBD1. Germline-derived CDR1 and CDR2 are SQVTM and ANQGSEA. CDR3 length equals 13 residues. With 7 bases clipped from V and 1 base from J, the junction kept 4 bases outside the gene matches. The full variable domain, completed using reference TRBV29-1 and TRBJ1-1, is SAVISQKPSRDICQRGTSLTIQCQVDSQVTMMFWYRQQPGQSLTLIATANQGSEATYESGFVIDKFPISRPNLTFSTLTVSNMSPEDSSIYLCSATQGANTEAFFGQGTRLTVV.

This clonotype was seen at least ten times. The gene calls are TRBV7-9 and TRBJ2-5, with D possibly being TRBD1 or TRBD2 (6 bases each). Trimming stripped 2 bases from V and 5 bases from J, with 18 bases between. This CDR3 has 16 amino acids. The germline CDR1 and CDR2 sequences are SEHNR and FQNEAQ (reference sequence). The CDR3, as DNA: TGTGCCAGCAGCTTATCCCCCTCGGGGGCCGGGGAGACCCAGTACTTC. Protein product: CASSLSPSGAGETQYF.

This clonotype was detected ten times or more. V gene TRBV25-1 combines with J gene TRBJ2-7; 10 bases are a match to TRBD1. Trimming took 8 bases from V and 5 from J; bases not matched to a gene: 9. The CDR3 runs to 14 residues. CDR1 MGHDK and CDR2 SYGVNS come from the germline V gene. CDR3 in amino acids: CASLGTGEPHEQYV. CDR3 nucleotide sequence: TGTGCCAGCCTAGGGACAGGGGAACCCCACGAGCAGTACGTC.

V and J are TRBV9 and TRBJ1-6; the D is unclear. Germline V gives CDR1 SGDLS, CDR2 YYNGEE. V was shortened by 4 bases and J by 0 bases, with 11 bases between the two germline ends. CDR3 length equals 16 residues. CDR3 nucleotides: TGTGCCAGCAGCTCTGTAGCCAGCTCCTATAATTCACCCCTCCACTTT. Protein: CASSSVASSYNSPLHF.

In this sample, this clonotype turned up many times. The CDR3 DNA reads as TGCAGCGTTGGGACCACGGAGGGCTACACCTTC. Its translation: CSVGTTEGYTF. This sequence joins TRBV29-1 and TRBJ1-2, with unresolved D. The CDR3 has 11 residues. Trimming pared 4 bases from V and 8 bases from J, leaving 11 bases between. Germline V CDR1 and CDR2: SQVTM, ANQGSEA.